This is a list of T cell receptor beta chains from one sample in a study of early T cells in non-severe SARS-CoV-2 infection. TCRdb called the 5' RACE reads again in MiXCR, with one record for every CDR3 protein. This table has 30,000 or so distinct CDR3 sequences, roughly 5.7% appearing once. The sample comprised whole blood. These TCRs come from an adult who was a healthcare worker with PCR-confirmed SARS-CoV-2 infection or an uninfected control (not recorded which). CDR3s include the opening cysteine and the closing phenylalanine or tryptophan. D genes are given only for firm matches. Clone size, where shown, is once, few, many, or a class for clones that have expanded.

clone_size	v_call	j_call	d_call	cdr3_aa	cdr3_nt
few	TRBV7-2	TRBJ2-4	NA	CASSLGQGLAKNIQYF	TGTGCCAGCAGCTTAGGCCAGGGCCTAGCCAAAAACATTCAGTACTTC
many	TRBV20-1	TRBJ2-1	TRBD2	CSALGTSGREQFF	TGCAGTGCCCTGGGGACTAGCGGTCGTGAGCAGTTCTTC
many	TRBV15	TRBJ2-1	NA	CATSRDSVNEQFF	TGTGCCACCAGCAGAGATTCCGTCAATGAGCAGTTCTTC
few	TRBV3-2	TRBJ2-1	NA	CASSQDQTGTSGYNEQFF	TGTGCCAGCAGCCAAGATCAGACCGGGACTAGCGGTTACAATGAGCAGTTCTTC
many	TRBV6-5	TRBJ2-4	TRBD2	CASSKAGLAGRGDIQYF	TGTGCCAGCAGCAAGGCAGGACTAGCGGGACGCGGTGACATTCAGTACTTC
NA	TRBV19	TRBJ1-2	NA	CASSPGKYGYTF	TGTGCCAGTAGTCCGGGTAAATATGGCTACACCTTC
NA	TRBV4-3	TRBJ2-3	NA	CASSQGTTGLGDTQYF	TGCGCCAGCAGCCAAGGGACTACCGGATTGGGGGATACGCAGTATTTT
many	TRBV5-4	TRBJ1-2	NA	CASSLDGRRTGYTF	TGTGCCAGCAGCTTGGATGGCAGAAGGACTGGCTACACCTTC
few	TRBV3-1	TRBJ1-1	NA	CASSRRVVPNTEAFF	TGTGCCAGCAGCCGCCGGGTGGTCCCGAACACTGAAGCTTTCTTT
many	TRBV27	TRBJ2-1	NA	CASSLGSRFYNEQFF	TGTGCCAGCAGTTTGGGGTCCAGATTCTACAATGAGCAGTTCTTC
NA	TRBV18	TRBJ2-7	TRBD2	CASSHQRGFSYEQYF	TGTGCCAGCTCTCACCAGCGGGGTTTCTCCTACGAGCAGTACTTC
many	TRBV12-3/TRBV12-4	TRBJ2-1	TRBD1	CASSLGQSSYNEQFF	TGTGCCAGCAGCCTGGGACAGAGCTCCTACAATGAGCAGTTCTTC
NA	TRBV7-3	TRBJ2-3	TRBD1	CASSSGQGDTDTQYF	TGTGCCAGCAGCTCAGGACAGGGAGACACAGATACGCAGTATTTT
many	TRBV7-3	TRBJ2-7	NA	CASSLRESYEQYF	TGTGCCAGCAGCTTACGGGAGTCCTACGAGCAGTACTTC
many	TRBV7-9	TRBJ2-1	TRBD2	CASTPSGRNSYNEQFF	TGTGCCAGCACCCCCAGCGGGAGGAACTCCTACAATGAGCAGTTCTTC
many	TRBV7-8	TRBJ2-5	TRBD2	CASSSVPGLAGVETQYF	TGTGCCAGCAGCTCGGTCCCGGGACTAGCGGGAGTAGAGACCCAGTACTTC
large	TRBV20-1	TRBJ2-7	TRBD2	CSASLAGVGEQYF	TGCAGTGCTAGTTTAGCGGGAGTCGGGGAGCAGTACTTC
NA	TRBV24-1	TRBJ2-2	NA	CATSENTGELFF	TGTGCCACCAGCGAAAACACCGGGGAGCTGTTTTTT
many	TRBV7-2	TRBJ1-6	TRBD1	CASSLTGQDNPLHF	TGTGCCAGCAGCTTAACCGGACAGGACAATCCCCTCCACTTT
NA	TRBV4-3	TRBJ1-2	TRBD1	CASSQGQGHTGYTF	TGCGCCAGCAGCCAAGGACAGGGGCATACTGGCTACACCTTC
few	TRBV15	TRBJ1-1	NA	CATSRDPANTEAFF	TGTGCCACCAGCAGAGATCCGGCGAACACTGAAGCTTTCTTT
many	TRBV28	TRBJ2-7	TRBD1	CASSSGQWVGEQYF	TGTGCCAGCAGTTCGGGACAGTGGGTTGGTGAGCAGTACTTC
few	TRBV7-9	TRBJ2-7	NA	CASSLPGHPIVSEQYF	TGTGCCAGCAGCTTGCCGGGACACCCGATTGTCAGCGAGCAGTACTTC
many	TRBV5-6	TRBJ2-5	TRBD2	CASSLEASGGIETQYF	TGTGCCAGCAGCTTAGAAGCTAGCGGGGGCATTGAGACCCAGTACTTC
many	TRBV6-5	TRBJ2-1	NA	CASRQPWGPGEQFF	TGTGCCAGCAGGCAACCGTGGGGGCCGGGTGAGCAGTTCTTC
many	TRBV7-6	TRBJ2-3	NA	CASSPGLRSTDTQYF	TGTGCCAGCAGCCCAGGGTTACGTAGCACAGATACGCAGTATTTT
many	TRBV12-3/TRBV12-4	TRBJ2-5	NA	CASSGLGGRETQYF	TGTGCCAGCAGTGGCCTCGGGGGGCGAGAGACCCAGTACTTC
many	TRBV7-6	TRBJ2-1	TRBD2	CASSLEPSGVNEQFF	TGTGCCAGCAGCTTAGAGCCTAGCGGGGTTAATGAGCAGTTCTTC
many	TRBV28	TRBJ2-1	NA	CASSSSGRSYNEQFF	TGTGCCAGCAGCTCCAGCGGAAGGAGTTACAATGAGCAGTTCTTC
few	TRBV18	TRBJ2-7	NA	CASSPPWGGNSYEQYF	TGTGCCAGCTCACCACCGTGGGGAGGCAACTCCTACGAGCAGTACTTC
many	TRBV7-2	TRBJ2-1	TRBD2	CASSLAASGYNEQFF	TGTGCCAGCAGCTTAGCGGCTAGCGGATACAATGAGCAGTTCTTC
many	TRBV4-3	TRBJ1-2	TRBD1	CASSQASGGIYGYTF	TGCGCCAGCAGCCAAGCTTCAGGGGGCATCTATGGCTACACCTTC
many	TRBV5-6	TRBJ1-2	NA	CASSLDRTDGYTF	TGTGCCAGCAGCTTGGACAGGACCGATGGCTACACCTTC
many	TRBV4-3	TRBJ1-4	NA	CASSQDGGEKLFF	TGCGCCAGCAGCCAAGATGGGGGTGAAAAACTGTTTTTT
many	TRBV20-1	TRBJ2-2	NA	CSAPHPVTGELFF	TGCAGTGCTCCTCATCCCGTAACCGGGGAGCTGTTTTTT
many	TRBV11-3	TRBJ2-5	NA	CASSFLGETQYF	TGTGCCAGCAGCTTTTTGGGGGAGACCCAGTACTTC
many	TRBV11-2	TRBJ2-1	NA	CASSRLRRNSYNEQFF	TGTGCCAGCAGCCGACTTAGACGTAACTCCTACAATGAGCAGTTCTTC
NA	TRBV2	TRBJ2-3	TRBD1	CAGLTGPTDTQYF	TGTGCCGGTTTGACAGGGCCCACAGATACGCAGTATTTT
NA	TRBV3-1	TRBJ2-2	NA	CASSSRQVGELFF	TGTGCCAGCAGCTCGAGACAGGTTGGGGAGCTGTTTTTT
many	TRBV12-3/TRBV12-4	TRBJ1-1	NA	CASSLGNTEAFF	TGTGCCAGCAGTTTAGGGAACACTGAAGCTTTCTTT
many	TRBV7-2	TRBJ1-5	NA	CASSLQLSSNQPQHF	TGTGCCAGCAGCTTACAGCTTTCCAGCAATCAGCCCCAGCATTTT
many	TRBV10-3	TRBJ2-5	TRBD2	CAISEKRTSGITEETQYF	TGTGCCATCAGTGAGAAGCGGACTAGCGGAATAACCGAAGAGACCCAGTACTTC
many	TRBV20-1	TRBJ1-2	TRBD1	CSATRAGGNYGYTF	TGCAGTGCCACCCGGGCAGGGGGGAACTATGGCTACACCTTC
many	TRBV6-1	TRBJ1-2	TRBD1	CASSARRAGGSYTF	TGTGCCAGCAGTGCCCGCCGAGCAGGGGGCAGCTACACCTTC
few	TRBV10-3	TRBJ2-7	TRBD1	CAISVGQASYEQYF	TGTGCCATCAGTGTGGGACAGGCCTCCTACGAGCAGTACTTC
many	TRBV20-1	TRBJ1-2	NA	CSARDLTLEGFHGYTF	TGCAGTGCTAGAGATTTAACTCTTGAGGGGTTCCATGGCTACACCTTC
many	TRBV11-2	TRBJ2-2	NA	CASTNHGTGELFF	TGTGCCAGCACCAACCACGGCACCGGGGAGCTGTTTTTT
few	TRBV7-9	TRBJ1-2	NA	CASSYPGTSFNTF	TGTGCCAGCAGCTACCCGGGGACGAGCTTTAACACCTTC
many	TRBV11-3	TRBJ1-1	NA	CASSYQVNTEAFF	TGTGCCAGCTCCTATCAGGTGAACACTGAAGCTTTCTTT
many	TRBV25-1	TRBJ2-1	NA	CASSLSNNEQFF	TGTGCCAGCAGTCTCAGCAACAATGAGCAGTTCTTC
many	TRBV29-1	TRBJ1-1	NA	CSVARGNTEAFF	TGCAGCGTTGCCAGGGGGAACACTGAAGCTTTCTTT
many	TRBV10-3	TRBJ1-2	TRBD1	CAISEGDRSDGYTF	TGTGCCATCAGTGAAGGGGACAGGTCGGATGGCTACACCTTC
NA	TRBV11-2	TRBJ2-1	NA	CASTGSSPHNEQFF	TGTGCCAGCACCGGGAGTTCTCCCCACAATGAGCAGTTCTTC
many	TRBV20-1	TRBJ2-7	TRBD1	CSARVGTGGFYEQYF	TGCAGTGCTAGAGTTGGGACAGGGGGCTTTTACGAGCAGTACTTC
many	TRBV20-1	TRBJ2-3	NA	CSAPQGGASTDTQYF	TGCAGTGCCCCTCAAGGGGGGGCTAGCACAGATACGCAGTATTTT
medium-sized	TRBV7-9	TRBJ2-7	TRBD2	CASSLAVGTIVYEQYF	TGTGCCAGCAGCTTAGCCGTTGGGACTATTGTTTACGAGCAGTACTTC
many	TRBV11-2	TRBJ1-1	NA	CASSEMRNTEAFF	TGTGCCAGCAGCGAAATGAGGAACACTGAAGCTTTCTTT